This T cell receptor (beta chain) came from a study of blood T cell repertoires in COVID-19. Overall study: PBMCs, B-cell-depleted T cells, or T cells were the source of the cDNA or gDNA that made up the material.

CDR3 length: 11 amino acids. CDR1 DFQATT and CDR2 SNEGSKA come from the germline V gene (reference sequence). In the source study's methods: The authors estimated nucleated cell counts from reference gene primer amplification. Clones were sequenced by immunoSEQ multiplex PCR, and TCRdb holds only the in-frame ones, with some missing. V and J calls and clone size follow that table, whereas D and trimming were derived from the DNA. Of about 220,000 clones in the sample, around 81% were seen once. This clone was seen once. An end of the junction differs from the germline gene, which may be a read error. The sequence came from a human donor in a cohort sampled during active COVID-19. This rearrangement joins TRBV20-1 to TRBJ1-6; 8 bases are shared with TRBD1. The sample consisted of peripheral blood. The CDR3 sequence: CSARVGPGQDF. The CDR3 DNA is TGCAGTGCTAGGGTCGGGCCGGGACAGGATTTT.